This entry lists 29 T cell receptor beta chains sequenced from one sample in a study of control samples from healthy donors and cancer patients. The repertoire was sequenced with immunoSEQ multiplex PCR; TCRdb's copy has only in-frame clones and lacks some. The table shows 150,000 to 200,000 clones, with around nine tenths occurring only once. The specimen sequenced was blood. All receptors derive from a man under 40 in good health.

The chain employs TRBV6-1 and TRBJ1-2, with TRBD1 matching over 10 bases. The CDR3 has 18 amino acids. Germline loops: CDR1 MNHNS, CDR2 SASEGT. V lost 3 bases and J lost 0; bases outside the gene matches: 10. In DNA form, the CDR3 reads TGTGCCAGCAGTGACAAAACGGGACAGGGGAAGACTAACTATGGCTACACCTTC. Translating gives CASSDKTGQGKTNYGYTF.

The chain has TRBV27 and TRBJ2-4, with D possibly matching TRBD2 (6 bases). The length of the CDR3 is 19 residues. Trimming pared 5 bases from V and 1 base from J, leaving 24 bases between. CDR1 and CDR2 from the germline V gene are MNHEY and SMNVEV (reference sequence). The CDR3 loop is CASSPDLSLGGAAKNIQYF. The CDR3 DNA follows: TGTGCCAGCAGTCCAGACTTATCTCTGGGGGGAGCGGCCAAAAACATTCAGTACTTC.

The chain links TRBV7-7 to TRBJ2-5; 10 positions agree with TRBD1. CDR1 is SSHAT, CDR2 FNYEAQ, per germline (reference sequence). With V trimmed by 4 bases and J by 5 bases, 4 bases remained unmatched. The CDR3 covers 14 residues. CDR3 in DNA: TGTGCCAGCAGCTGGGACAGGGGTTCGGAGACCCAGTACTTC. It encodes CASSWDRGSETQYF.

This clone appeared a few times. The gene calls are TRBV9 and TRBJ1-4; no clear D. Per the germline V gene, CDR1 is SGDLS and CDR2 is YYNGEE. V lost 3 bases and J lost 0, with 6 bases in between. This CDR3 is built from 14 residues. CDR3 bases: TGTGCCAGCAGCGCCGACACAACTAATGAAAAACTGTTTTTT. This encodes CASSADTTNEKLFF.

The rearrangement links TRBV4-1 to TRBJ1-2, with unresolved D. Trimming took off 0 bases at V and 3 bases at J, with 29 bases between the two ends. This CDR3 comprises 21 residues. The germline V gene encodes CDR1 MGHRA and CDR2 YSYEKL. CDR3 sequence reads: CASSQDSHLNPFEETDYGYTF. The CDR3 nucleotides read TGCGCCAGCAGCCAAGACTCTCACCTAAATCCCTTCGAGGAGACCGACTATGGCTACACCTTC.

The table lists this clone with a few counts. This chain connects TRBV6-1 to TRBJ2-7; D gene uncertain. The germline gives CDR1 MNHNS, CDR2 SASEGT. The CDR3 totals 16 residues. Trimming stripped 0 bases from V and 0 bases from J, with 12 bases between. The DNA for the CDR3 is TGTGCCAGCAGTGAAGCGCGCGGAACCCTCTCCTACGAGCAGTACTTC. This sequence encodes CASSEARGTLSYEQYF.

The chain combines TRBV6-5 with TRBJ2-2, with 8 positions matching TRBD1. CDR1 is MNHEY, CDR2 SVGAGI, per germline. V was clipped by 4 bases and J by 5 bases; unmatched bases: 9. The CDR3 sequence is 16 residues long. The CDR3 spells CASSSRAGGTTGELFF. The CDR3 DNA is TGTGCCAGCAGTTCCCGGGCAGGGGGCACGACCGGGGAGCTGTTTTTT.

The rearrangement uses TRBV5-1 and TRBJ1-2; D gene ambiguous. Trimming stripped 0 bases from V and 2 bases from J, with 17 bases between. The CDR3 is 17 residues long. CDR1 and CDR2 from the germline V gene are SGHRS and YFSETQ. CDR3 in DNA: TGCGCCAGCAGCTTGGGCCGGCCACCTCCGGACAACTATGGCTACACCTTC. Amino acids: CASSLGRPPPDNYGYTF.

This rearrangement joins TRBV18 to TRBJ1-5; D not resolved. V lost 2 bases, J lost 5 bases, and 7 bases lay in between. CDR3 size: 13 residues. Germline loops: CDR1 KGHSH, CDR2 LQKENI. The CDR3 DNA reads TGTGCCAGCTCACCAGGGGTTGATCAGCCCCAGCATTTT. This sequence encodes CASSPGVDQPQHF.

The chain is built from TRBV19 and TRBJ2-5; possible D gene TRBD1, 7 bases. V was shortened by 4 bases and J by 2 bases, with 11 bases between the two germline ends. Germline assignment: CDR1 LNHDA and CDR2 SQIVND (reference sequence). The length of the CDR3 is 14 residues. The CDR3 loop reads CASSTQGGQETQYF. CDR3 nucleotides: TGTGCCAGTAGTACCCAGGGGGGTCAAGAGACCCAGTACTTC.

This clone was seen once. The gene calls are TRBV7-8 and TRBJ1-5; maybe TRBD1 (6 bases). CDR1 and CDR2 (germline): SGHVS, FQNEAQ. The CDR3 runs to 17 residues. Trimming stripped 1 base from V and 0 bases from J, with 13 bases between. The CDR3 loop is CASSLVGGHHSNQPQHF. The CDR3 DNA reads as TGTGCCAGCAGCTTAGTGGGGGGACACCATAGCAATCAGCCCCAGCATTTT.

The chain is built from TRBV5-4 and TRBJ1-4, with 9 bases lining up with TRBD1. Germline-derived CDR1 and CDR2 are SGHNT and YYREEE (reference sequence). This CDR3 region has 16 residues. After removal of 4 bases from V and 3 bases from J, the junction contained 7 bases not matched to a gene. The CDR3 region has the DNA TGTGCCAGCAGCACCGGACAGGGGCTGGCTAATGAAAAACTGTTTTTT. Amino acid sequence: CASSTGQGLANEKLFF.

DNA for the CDR3: TGTGCCAGCAGCCAAGTGTCTAACACTGAAGCTTTCTTT. The encoded protein is CASSQVSNTEAFF. This chain uses TRBV14 with TRBJ1-1; no firm D call. Germline CDR1 and CDR2: SGHDN and FVKESK. The CDR3 totals 13 residues. Trimming shortened V by 1 base and J by 2 bases, and 5 bases separated the two germline ends. Together with reference TRBV14 and TRBJ1-1, the CDR3 gives the full variable domain: EAGVTQFPSHSVIEKGQTVTLRCDPISGHDNLYWYRRVMGKEIKFLLHFVKESKQDESGMPNNRFLAERTGGTYSTLKVQPAELEDSGVYFCASSQVSNTEAFFGQGTRLTVV.

The rearrangement joins TRBV19 to TRBJ1-2; tentative D call: TRBD1 (6 bases). V dropped 7 bases and J dropped 0 bases, with 9 bases sitting between them. There are 13 residues in the CDR3. CDR1 is LNHDA, CDR2 SQIVND, per germline (reference sequence). CDR3 loop: CASKGGSNYGYTF. The DNA of the CDR3 is TGTGCCAGTAAGGGGGGCTCTAACTATGGCTACACCTTC.

The chain has TRBV4-2 and TRBJ2-1, with 10 bases aligning to TRBD2. Trimming at V came to 3 bases and at J to 4 bases, leaving 6 bases not matched to a gene. CDR1 is LGHNA and CDR2 is YNFKEQ in the germline V gene. The CDR3 consists of 16 residues. DNA of the CDR3: TGTGCCAGCAGCCATTCCCTAGCGGGGGCTTACAATGAGCAGTTCTTC. Translating gives CASSHSLAGAYNEQFF.

The chain uses TRBV28 and TRBJ1-1; a possible D gene is TRBD1 (6 bases). The CDR3 has 14 amino acids. Germline assignment: CDR1 MDHEN and CDR2 SYDVKM. The V end lost 4 bases, the J end lost 4 bases, and 13 bases lay between the germline ends. The CDR3 sequence: CASSSRGPSTEAFF. DNA of the CDR3: TGTGCCAGCAGTTCTCGGGGGCCGAGCACTGAAGCTTTCTTT.

The chain recombines TRBV28 with TRBJ1-1; D might be TRBD1 (5 bases). The CDR3 sequence is 15 residues long. Germline-derived CDR1 and CDR2 are MDHEN and SYDVKM. Trimming shortened V by 3 bases and J by 0 bases, and 11 bases separated the two germline ends. The CDR3 nucleotides are TGTGCCAGCAGTTTGGGACGGGGGATGAACACTGAAGCTTTCTTT. As protein: CASSLGRGMNTEAFF.

The V gene is TRBV15, the J gene TRBJ2-7; 12 nucleotides match TRBD2. The CDR3 spans 15 residues. Looked up from germline, CDR1 is LNHNV and CDR2 is YYDKDF (reference sequence). The V segment lost 4 bases and the J segment 4 bases; nucleotides outside the gene matches: 5. CDR3 DNA sequence: TGTGCCACCAGCATGGAGACTAGCGGGAGTTACGAGCAGTACTTC. The encoded protein is CATSMETSGSYEQYF.

Only one count was recorded for this clone. The V and J genes are TRBV7-9 and TRBJ1-4; TRBD1 agrees at 10 bases. The CDR3 has 14 amino acids. The V and J ends lost 4 bases and 10 bases, in that order; junction bases with no gene match: 6. Germline CDR1 SEHNR, CDR2 FQNEAQ (reference sequence). The CDR3 coding sequence is TGTGCCAGCAGCTCAGCGGGACAGGGGAGAAAACTGTTTTTT. Amino acids: CASSSAGQGRKLFF.

V and J are TRBV19 and TRBJ1-4; D is ambiguous. V lost 3 bases and J 3 bases, leaving 8 bases between the germline ends. Germline loops: CDR1 LNHDA, CDR2 SQIVND (reference sequence). The CDR3 totals 14 residues. CDR3 in DNA: TGTGCCAGTAGTATCCGGGTAGCTAATGAAAAACTGTTTTTT. Its protein product is CASSIRVANEKLFF. Together with reference TRBV19 and TRBJ1-4, the CDR3 gives the full variable domain: DGGITQSPKYLFRKEGQNVTLSCEQNLNHDAMYWYRQDPGQGLRLIYYSQIVNDFQKGDIAEGYSVSREKKESFPLTVTSAQKNPTAFYLCASSIRVANEKLFFGSGTQLSVL.

The chain is built from TRBV18 and TRBJ1-5; D is uncertain. The CDR3 contains 13 residues. Germline V gives CDR1 KGHSH, CDR2 LQKENI. V was shortened by 5 bases and J by 5 bases, with 10 bases between the two germline ends. The CDR3 reads CASSINRDQPQHF. The CDR3 DNA reads TGTGCCAGCTCAATTAACCGGGATCAGCCCCAGCATTTT.

The J gene is TRBJ1-1, the V gene TRBV10-2; D unclear. The CDR3 consists of 15 residues. V was pared by 6 bases and J by 5 bases, with 19 bases between. The germline V gene has CDR1 WSHSY and CDR2 SAAADI. The DNA of the CDR3 is TGCGCCAGCAGCTCGCCGGCGGGTGGATGGACTGAAGCTTTCTTT. Translating it yields CASSSPAGGWTEAFF.

The CDR3 spells CASSQFTGGPPYYSNQPQHF. The CDR3 coding sequence is TGCGCCAGCAGCCAGTTTACAGGGGGACCCCCTTATTATAGCAATCAGCCCCAGCATTTT. The rearrangement links TRBV4-1 to TRBJ1-5; TRBD1 agrees at 8 bases. V lost 3 bases, J lost 0 bases, and 16 bases stayed unmatched. The CDR3 spans 20 residues. Per germline, CDR1 MGHRA and CDR2 YSYEKL.

The chain uses TRBV5-5 and TRBJ1-4, with unresolved D. CDR3 size: 16 residues. Trimming removed 1 base at V and 2 bases at J, with 12 bases between. Germline V gene lookup returns CDR1 SGHKS and CDR2 YYEKEE (reference sequence). The DNA of the CDR3 is TGTGCCAGCAGCTTGTACCTCCCGGAGACTAATGAAAAACTGTTTTTT. Translated: CASSLYLPETNEKLFF.

The chain is built from TRBV24-1 and TRBJ2-2; TRBD1 aligns across 7 bases. Per the germline V gene, CDR1 is KGHDR and CDR2 is SFDVKD. The CDR3 runs to 15 residues. V lost 7 bases to trimming and J lost 4 bases; unmatched junction nucleotides: 8. CDR3 region: CATSETGLITGELFF. CDR3 nucleotide sequence: TGTGCCACCAGCGAGACAGGGTTAATCACCGGGGAGCTGTTTTTT.

The genes are TRBV27 and TRBJ2-1; TRBD2 matches at 12 bases. The J segment lost 3 bases and the V segment lost 1 base, leaving 13 bases of the junction unmatched. This CDR3 spans 20 amino acids. Germline loops: CDR1 MNHEY, CDR2 SMNVEV (reference sequence). The CDR3 bases are TGTGCCAGCAGTTTATACGGGACTAGCGGGCGGCAACTAATCTACAATGAGCAGTTCTTC. Residues: CASSLYGTSGRQLIYNEQFF.

The V gene is TRBV18, the J gene TRBJ1-1; D unresolved. Trimming stripped 0 bases from V and 4 bases from J, with 6 bases between. CDR1 and CDR2 from the germline V gene are KGHSH and LQKENI. The CDR3 covers 13 residues. The CDR3: CASSPPASTEAFF. The CDR3 bases are TGTGCCAGCTCACCACCGGCGAGCACTGAAGCTTTCTTT. Together with reference TRBV18 and TRBJ1-1, the CDR3 gives the full variable domain: NAGVMQNPRHLVRRRGQEARLRCSPMKGHSHVYWYRQLPEEGLKFMVYLQKENIIDESGMPKERFSAEFPKEGPSILRIQQVVRGDSAAYFCASSPPASTEAFFGQGTRLTVV.

V usage is TRBV7-8 and J usage is TRBJ2-3; the match to TRBD2 covers 7 bases. J gave up 3 bases and V 2 bases, and 8 bases lay outside the gene matches. This CDR3 spans 16 amino acids. Germline CDR1 SGHVS, CDR2 FQNEAQ. The chain's CDR3 is CASSLSRLRGTDTQYF. The CDR3 nucleotides are TGTGCCAGCAGCTTATCTCGTTTGCGGGGGACAGATACGCAGTATTTT.

This chain uses TRBV6-2 or TRBV6-3 with TRBJ2-7, with TRBD2 matching 10 bases. Germline loops: CDR1 MNHEY, CDR2 SVGEGT. The CDR3 extends over 14 amino acids. V gave up 6 bases and J gave up 3 bases; unmatched junction bases: 5. CDR3 loop: CASSRSGGNYEQYF. The CDR3 DNA sequence: TGTGCCAGCAGCCGTAGCGGGGGGAACTACGAGCAGTACTTC.